This T cell receptor (beta chain) was sequenced in a study of spatial heterogeneity in lung cancer. About the research overall: Detected beta-chain sequences consistently exceeded alpha-chain sequences.

As for time point: sample taken at primary tumor resection. Material for sequencing was whole RNA from tumor, nontumor lung or frozen PBMC, left unsorted. Many counts were recorded for this clonotype. TCR cDNA molecules were tagged individually, and each one carried a unique molecular identifier. TCRdb re-analysed the 5' RACE reads in MiXCR, keeping a single row per CDR3 protein. The sample records tens of thousands of distinct CDR3 sequences, 9.5% to 15% being singletons. The CDR3 runs to 12 residues. Germline V lookup: CDR1 SEHNR, CDR2 FQNEAQ (reference sequence). V dropped 1 base and J dropped 4 bases, with 5 bases sitting between them.

This TCR came from a male donor with early-stage non-small cell lung cancer. The chain employs TRBV7-9 and TRBJ2-7; D gene ambiguous. Source: PBMCs, taken at surgery. CDR3 in DNA: TGTGCCAGCAGCTTAGTCGGTTACGAGCAGTACTTC. Amino acids: CASSLVGYEQYF.